This record looks at one T cell receptor (beta chain) sequence and its context. Its antigen is not identified. V gave up 8 bases and J gave up 7 bases; unmatched junction bases: 11. Germline lookup yields CDR1 SGHTA and CDR2 FQGNSA. The CDR3 spans 13 residues. Patients with a history of autoimmune disease or on systemic immunosuppression were excluded. The data stem from a study of OX40 agonist ivuxolimab in advanced cancers. Whole-study context: Cohort: roughly 80% men, mean age about 60, aged roughly 20 to 79. Study-wide results and limits: Expanded clones tended on average to be more numerous among CD8+ T cells than CD4+. Clonal expansion in partial responders at 0.1-3.0 mg/kg ranked among the lowest.

The protocol was immunoSEQ multiplex PCR, while the TCRdb copy is restricted to in-frame clones and leaves out a portion. Of about 69,000 clones in the sample, about 90% were seen once. The clonotype comes from an adult with an advanced solid tumor such as melanoma, head and neck, liver or kidney cancer. The V call is TRBV7-2, the J call TRBJ2-7, with 7 bases aligning to TRBD2. This material consisted of CD4+ or CD8+ T cells sorted from blood, taken in a trial of the OX40 agonist ivuxolimab. CDR3 protein: CASAPRGELEQYF. The CDR3 DNA reads as TGTGCCAGCGCCCCTCGGGGGGAGTTAGAGCAGTACTTC.